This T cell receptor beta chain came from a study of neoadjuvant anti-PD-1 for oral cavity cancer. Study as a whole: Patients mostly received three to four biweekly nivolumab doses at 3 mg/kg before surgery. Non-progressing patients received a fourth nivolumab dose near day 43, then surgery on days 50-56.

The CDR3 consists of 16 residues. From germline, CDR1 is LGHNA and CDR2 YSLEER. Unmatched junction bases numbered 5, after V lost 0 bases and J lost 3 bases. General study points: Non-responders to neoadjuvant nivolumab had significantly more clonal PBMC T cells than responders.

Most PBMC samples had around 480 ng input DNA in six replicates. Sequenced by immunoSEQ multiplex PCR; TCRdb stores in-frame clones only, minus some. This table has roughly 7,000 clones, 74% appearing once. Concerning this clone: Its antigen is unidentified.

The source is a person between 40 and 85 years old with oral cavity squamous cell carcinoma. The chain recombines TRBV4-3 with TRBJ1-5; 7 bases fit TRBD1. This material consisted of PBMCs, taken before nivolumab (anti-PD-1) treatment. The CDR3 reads CASSQDRGTDNQPQHF. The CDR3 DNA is TGCGCCAGCAGCCAAGATAGGGGGACAGACAATCAGCCCCAGCATTTT.